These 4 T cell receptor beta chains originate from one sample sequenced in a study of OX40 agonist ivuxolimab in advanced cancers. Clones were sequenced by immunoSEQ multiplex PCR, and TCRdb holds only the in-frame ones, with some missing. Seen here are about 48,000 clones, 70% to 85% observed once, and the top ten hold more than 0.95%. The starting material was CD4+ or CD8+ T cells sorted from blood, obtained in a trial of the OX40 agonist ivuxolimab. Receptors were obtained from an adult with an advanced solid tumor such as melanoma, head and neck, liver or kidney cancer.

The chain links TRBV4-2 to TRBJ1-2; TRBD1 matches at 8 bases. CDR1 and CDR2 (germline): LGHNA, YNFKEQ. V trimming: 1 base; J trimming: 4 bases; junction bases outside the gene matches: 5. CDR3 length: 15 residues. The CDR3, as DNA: TGTGCCAGCAGCCAAGGGACAGGGCAAGGCTATGGCTACACCTTC. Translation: CASSQGTGQGYGYTF.

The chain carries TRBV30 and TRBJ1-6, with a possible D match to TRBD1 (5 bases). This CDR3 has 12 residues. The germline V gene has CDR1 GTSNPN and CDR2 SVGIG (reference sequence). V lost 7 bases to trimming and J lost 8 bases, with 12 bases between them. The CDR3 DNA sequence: TGTGCCTCGGGGGGGGATGATTCACCCCTCCACTTT. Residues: CASGGDDSPLHF.

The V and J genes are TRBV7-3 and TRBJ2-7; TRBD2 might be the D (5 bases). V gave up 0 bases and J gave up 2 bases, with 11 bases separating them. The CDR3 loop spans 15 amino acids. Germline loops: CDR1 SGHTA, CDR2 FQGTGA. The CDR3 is CASSLTPSSTYEQYF. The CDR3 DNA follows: TGTGCCAGCAGCTTAACGCCTAGCAGCACCTACGAGCAGTACTTC.

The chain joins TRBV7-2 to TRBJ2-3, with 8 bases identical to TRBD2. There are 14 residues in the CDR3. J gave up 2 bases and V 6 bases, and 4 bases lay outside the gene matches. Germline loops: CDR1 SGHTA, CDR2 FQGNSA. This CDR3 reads CASRRGGTTDTQYF. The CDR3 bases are TGTGCCAGCAGGCGCGGGGGGACCACAGATACGCAGTATTTT.